The rows below give T cell receptor beta chains drawn from one sample of a study of shared clonotypes between healthy human individuals. Sequencing used immunoSEQ multiplex PCR; TCRdb keeps in-frame clones, though not all of them. The sample lists about 2.1 million clones, more than 85% occurring once. Sequenced: naive CD8+ T cells from PBMCs. These receptors all stem from a man younger than 35 in good health. Some clones in this sample may be carry-over from other donors' samples. CDR3s include the opening cysteine and the closing phenylalanine or tryptophan. The D gene is left open where the match is weak. The listing skips clone size in some rows; elsewhere it reads once, few, many or a size class.

clone size	V gene	J gene	D gene	CDR3 protein	CDR3 DNA
NA	TRBV21-1	TRBJ1-5	NA	CASSTLRDRGGYSNQPQHF	TGTGCCAGCAGCACCTTGCGGGACAGGGGGGGATATAGCAATCAGCCCCAGCATTTT
once	TRBV18	TRBJ2-5	NA	CASSPPEVVGTQYF	TGTGCCAGCTCACCACCGGAGGTCGTAGGGACCCAGTACTTC
NA	TRBV19	TRBJ1-5	NA	CASRPPGRLSNQPQHF	TGTGCCAGTAGGCCCCCCGGAAGGCTTAGCAATCAGCCCCAGCATTTT
once	TRBV19	TRBJ1-5	NA	CASSIMINQPQHF	TGTGCCAGTAGTATTATGATTAATCAGCCCCAGCATTTT
NA	TRBV5-6	TRBJ2-1	TRBD2	CASSLTEGRVEQFF	TGTGCCAGCAGCTTGACGGAAGGGAGGGTTGAGCAGTTCTTC
NA	TRBV27	TRBJ1-5	NA	CASSLFSPHNQPQHF	TGTGCCAGCAGTTTATTTTCCCCGCACAATCAGCCCCAGCATTTT
once	TRBV7-6	TRBJ1-1	NA	CASSSGGPTEAFF	TGTGCCAGCAGCTCGGGGGGACCAACTGAAGCTTTCTTT
NA	TRBV5-6	TRBJ1-2	TRBD1	CASRGTGYDYGYTF	TGTGCCAGCAGAGGGACAGGGTATGATTATGGCTACACCTTC
once	TRBV28	TRBJ2-4	TRBD2	CASSTPGVAGWSKNIQYF	TGTGCCAGCAGTACCCCAGGGGTAGCGGGATGGTCCAAAAACATTCAGTACTTC
NA	TRBV4-2	TRBJ1-2	NA	CASLPSGFLANYGYTF	TGTGCCAGCCTCCCGTCGGGTTTTCTAGCTAACTATGGCTACACCTTC
few	TRBV15	TRBJ1-2	TRBD1	CATRDNRKRQGGGNYGYTF	TGTGCCACCAGAGACAACCGAAAGAGACAGGGAGGAGGTAACTATGGCTACACCTTC
NA	TRBV27	TRBJ2-5	TRBD1	CASSRLRTGDETQYF	TGTGCCAGCAGTCGGCTCCGGACAGGGGACGAGACCCAGTACTTC
NA	TRBV9	TRBJ1-2	NA	CASRGGTDDPLYGYTF	TGTGCCAGCAGAGGAGGGACGGATGACCCTCTCTATGGCTACACCTTC
NA	TRBV4-1	TRBJ2-3	NA	CASSRPDLDTQYF	TGCGCCAGCAGCCGACCGGATCTCGATACGCAGTATTTT
once	TRBV11-1	TRBJ2-7	TRBD2	CASSQLLAGGKEQYF	TGTGCCAGCAGTCAACTCCTAGCGGGGGGCAAGGAGCAGTACTTC
NA	TRBV6-4	TRBJ2-3	NA	CASARSVAGTDTQYF	TGTGCCAGCGCACGGTCGGTAGCGGGCACAGATACGCAGTATTTT
NA	TRBV9	TRBJ2-7	TRBD2	CASSPGDYQYEQYF	TGTGCCAGCAGCCCCGGGGACTACCAGTACGAGCAGTACTTC